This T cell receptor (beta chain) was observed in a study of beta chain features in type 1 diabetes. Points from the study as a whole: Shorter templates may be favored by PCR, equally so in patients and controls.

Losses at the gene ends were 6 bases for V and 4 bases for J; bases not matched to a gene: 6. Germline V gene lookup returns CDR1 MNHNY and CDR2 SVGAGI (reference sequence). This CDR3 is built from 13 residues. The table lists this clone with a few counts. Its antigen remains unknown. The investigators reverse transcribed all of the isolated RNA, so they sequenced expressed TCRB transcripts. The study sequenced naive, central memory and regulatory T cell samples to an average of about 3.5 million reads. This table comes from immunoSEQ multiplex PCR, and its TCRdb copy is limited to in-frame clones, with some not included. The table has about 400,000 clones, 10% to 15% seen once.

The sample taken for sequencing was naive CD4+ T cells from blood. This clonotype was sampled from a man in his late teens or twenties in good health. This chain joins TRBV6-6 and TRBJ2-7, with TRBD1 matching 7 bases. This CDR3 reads CASRRKGAYEQYF. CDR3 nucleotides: TGTGCCAGCAGGAGGAAGGGGGCTTACGAGCAGTACTTC.